These 11 T cell receptor beta chains were all obtained from the same sample, sequenced in a study of spatial heterogeneity in lung cancer. MiXCR was run by TCRdb on the 5' RACE reads, yielding one entry per CDR3 protein. This table holds about 14,000 distinct CDR3 sequences, 10% found once. The time point here: sample taken at primary tumor resection. From tumor, nontumor lung or frozen PBMC, whole RNA was taken unsorted for sequencing. Here the sequenced sample was PBMCs, taken at surgery. The source is a male donor with early-stage non-small cell lung cancer.

Comment on this clonotype: The conserved phenylalanine or tryptophan is not found at the CDR3 terminus, so this likely reflects a read error. The J gene is TRBJ1-2, the V gene TRBV10-3; D gene uncertain. CDR1 is ENHRY, CDR2 SYGVKD, per germline. V lost 2 bases and J 7 bases, leaving 17 bases between the germline ends. The CDR3 length is 15 residues. CDR3 nucleotides: TGTGCCATCAGTGAGAATCCTTCGGGATTGAGTGGCTACACCTTA. It translates to CAISENPSGLSGYTL.

The genes are TRBV6-4 and TRBJ2-6, with D unresolved. V lost 0 bases and J 0 bases, leaving 9 bases between the germline ends. The germline V gene has CDR1 MRHNA and CDR2 SNTAGT. The CDR3 length is 17 residues. CDR3 nucleotide sequence: TGTGCCAGCAGTGACTCCTGGCGGAACTCTGGGGCCAACGTCCTGACTTTC. Amino acid sequence: CASSDSWRNSGANVLTF.

This sequence joins TRBV4-2 and TRBJ2-5, with TRBD2 identical over 7 bases. The V segment lost 2 bases and the J segment 3 bases; nucleotides outside the gene matches: 3. Germline V lookup: CDR1 LGHNA, CDR2 YNFKEQ. This CDR3 has 14 amino acids. The CDR3 sequence is CASSQWTREETQYF. CDR3 sequence (DNA): TGTGCCAGCAGCCAATGGACTAGGGAAGAGACCCAGTACTTC.

There are many counts of this clonotype. The chain recombines TRBV7-9 with TRBJ2-5; D not resolved. V was clipped by 3 bases and J by 5 bases, with 19 bases between them. The CDR3 is 16 amino acids. Germline CDR1 is SEHNR and CDR2 is FQNEAQ (reference sequence). The chain's CDR3 is CASSFKSIRALETQYF. CDR3 sequence (DNA): TGTGCCAGCAGCTTTAAGTCAATTCGGGCTCTCGAGACCCAGTACTTC.

This clonotype was seen ten or more times. The rearrangement joins TRBV14 to TRBJ2-6; D is unclear. The V end lost 0 bases, the J end lost 11 bases, and 14 bases lay between the germline ends. CDR1 is SGHDN and CDR2 is FVKESK in the germline V gene. This CDR3 has 15 residues. The CDR3 region has the DNA TGTGCCAGCAGCCAAGAGAGGTCGTACTACCACGTCCTGACTTTC. Translating gives CASSQERSYYHVLTF.

This clonotype was counted many times. The V call is TRBV20-1, the J call TRBJ1-2, with TRBD1 identical over 7 bases. This CDR3 has 15 residues. The germline CDR1 and CDR2 sequences are DFQATT and SNEGSKA (reference sequence). V trimming: 1 base; J trimming: 2 bases; junction bases outside the gene matches: 7. CDR3 sequence reads: CSARVLRDRNYGYTF. The CDR3 region has the DNA TGCAGTGCTAGAGTATTAAGGGACAGAAACTATGGCTACACCTTC.

Many counts were recorded for this clonotype. The CDR3 here is CSVEGAQSFYNEQFF. CDR3 DNA: TGCAGCGTTGAAGGAGCGCAGAGCTTCTACAATGAGCAGTTCTTC. The rearrangement joins TRBV29-1 to TRBJ2-1; D gene unclear. The V gene's germline CDR1 is SQVTM and CDR2 ANQGSEA. V lost 1 base and J 3 bases, leaving 13 bases between the germline ends. The CDR3 is 15 amino acids.

In its sample, this clonotype was seen many times. The chain carries TRBV21-1 and TRBJ2-1; the table's D call TRBD1 went unverified against the DNA. TRBV21-1 corresponds to a pseudogene. CDR3 length: 14 residues. Here the CDR3 reads CASSMLTGRNEQFF. The CDR3 DNA reads TGTGCCAGCAGCATGTTGACAGGGCGGAATGAGCAGTTCTTC.

This clonotype was picked up many times. Its ends do not fully match the called genes, so a read error is possible. J is TRBJ2-1 and V is TRBV7-2; TRBD2 matches at 10 bases. The germline V gene encodes CDR1 SGHTA and CDR2 FQGNSA. The length of the CDR3 is 12 residues. The CDR3 protein is CASSYGLAVLNF. The CDR3 DNA is TGTGCCAGCAGCTATGGACTAGCGGTCCTGAATTTC.

This clonotype was picked up many times. V usage is TRBV10-3 and J usage is TRBJ2-3; no clear D gene. The germline gives CDR1 ENHRY, CDR2 SYGVKD. CDR3 size: 15 residues. Deletions cut 3 bases from V and 0 bases from J, with 10 bases between. CDR3 protein: CAISDLTSSTDTQYF. CDR3 in DNA: TGTGCCATCAGTGATCTAACCTCTAGCACAGATACGCAGTATTTT.

This clonotype was seen repeatedly, ten times or more. The V call is TRBV5-1, the J call TRBJ2-5, with a possible D match to TRBD1 (5 bases). This CDR3 is 13 amino acids long. V gave up 4 bases and J gave up 10 bases, with 17 bases separating them. CDR1 is SGHRS, CDR2 YFSETQ, per germline. CDR3 region: CASSTGRERIQYF. As DNA, the CDR3 is TGCGCCAGCAGCACAGGCAGGGAACGGATCCAGTACTTC.